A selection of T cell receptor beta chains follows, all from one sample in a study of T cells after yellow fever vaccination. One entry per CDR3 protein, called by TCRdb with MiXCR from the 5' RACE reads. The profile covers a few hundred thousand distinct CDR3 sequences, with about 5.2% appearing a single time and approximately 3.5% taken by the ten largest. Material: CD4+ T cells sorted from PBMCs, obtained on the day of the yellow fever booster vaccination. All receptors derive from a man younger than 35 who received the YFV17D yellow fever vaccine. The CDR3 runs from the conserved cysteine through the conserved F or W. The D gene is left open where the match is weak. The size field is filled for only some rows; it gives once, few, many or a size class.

TGCAGCTCATACGGCGGGGGAACAGATACGCAGTATTTT,CSSYGGGTDTQYF,TRBJ2-3,TRBV20-1,many,TRBD2
TGCAGCGTTGATTATGGGTTAGGCACCGGGGAGCTGTTTTTT,CSVDYGLGTGELFF,TRBJ2-2,TRBV29-1,-,-
TGTGCCAGCAGCGTAGGGGGACCGGGAGACGAAAAACTGTTTTTT,CASSVGGPGDEKLFF,TRBJ1-4,TRBV9,many,-
TGTGCCAGCAGCTTTAGGCGATTGGACAATGAGCAGTTCTTC,CASSFRRLDNEQFF,TRBJ2-1,TRBV7-6,few,-
TGTGCCAGCAGCGTTCCCACAGGGATGAACACAGATACGCAGTATTTT,CASSVPTGMNTDTQYF,TRBJ2-3,TRBV9,-,-
TGTGCCAGCAGCCTGTGGACAGGGAAAGAGACCCAGTACTTC,CASSLWTGKETQYF,TRBJ2-5,TRBV11-2,few,TRBD1
TGCGCCAGCAGATCCCTACAGGGTAGGACTGAAGCTTTCTTT,CASRSLQGRTEAFF,TRBJ1-1,TRBV5-1,many,-
TGTGCCAGCAGCCGACTACGGAACAATGAGCAGTTCTTC,CASSRLRNNEQFF,TRBJ2-1,TRBV7-3,-,-
TGTGCCAGCAGCCCATCGGACAGGGAAGAGACCCAGTACTTC,CASSPSDREETQYF,TRBJ2-5,TRBV7-9,-,TRBD1
TGCAGCGTTGCATCCCAGGGAGAGACCCAGTACTTC,CSVASQGETQYF,TRBJ2-5,TRBV29-1,many,-
TGTGCCAGCAGTGAAAGGCAGCCCTACGAGCAGTACTTC,CASSERQPYEQYF,TRBJ2-7,TRBV6-1,many,-
TGCGCCAGCAGCCCAGGGACCCCCGTGGCTGGCTACACCTTC,CASSPGTPVAGYTF,TRBJ1-2,TRBV5-1,once,-
TGCGCCAGCAGCCAGCTATTCCAGAATTTCCGGGACAGCCTTCTGAACACTGAAGCTTTCTTT,CASSQLFQNFRDSLLNTEAFF,TRBJ1-1,TRBV4-1,many,TRBD1
TGTGCCAGCAGCCAACCCGGGACAGGCGTAACGCAGTATTTT,CASSQPGTGVTQYF,TRBJ2-3,TRBV4-2,-,TRBD1
TGTGCCAGCAGCTTAGGGTGGGGAGAGACCCAGTACTTC,CASSLGWGETQYF,TRBJ2-5,TRBV11-3,few,-
TGTGCCAGCTCACTTCGGACAGGGGGTTGGACTGAAGCTTTCTTT,CASSLRTGGWTEAFF,TRBJ1-1,TRBV18,many,TRBD1
TGTGCCAGCTCACCACTAGCGGGGGCTGAAGATACGCAGTATTTT,CASSPLAGAEDTQYF,TRBJ2-3,TRBV18,-,TRBD2
TGCAGCGTTGCCCAGGGTGGTTATCAGCCCCAGCATTTT,CSVAQGGYQPQHF,TRBJ1-5,TRBV29-1,-,-
TGTGCCAGCAGCTTAGGAGGGACCCAGTACTTC,CASSLGGTQYF,TRBJ2-5,TRBV7-9,many,-
TGTGCCAGCAGCCCTAAGGGCCCCGGGGAGCTGTTTTTT,CASSPKGPGELFF,TRBJ2-2,TRBV11-2,-,-
TGCGCCAGCAGCTCCACTACAGGGTTCACCTACGAGCAGTACTTC,CASSSTTGFTYEQYF,TRBJ2-7,TRBV5-1,many,-
TGTGCCAGCAGCTTCTCTGGTAGCGGGGTCGAGACCCAGTACTTC,CASSFSGSGVETQYF,TRBJ2-5,TRBV7-2,many,TRBD2
TGCAGTGCTAGAGCCCCGGGACAGGGGACTGAAGCTTTCTTT,CSARAPGQGTEAFF,TRBJ1-1,TRBV20-1,-,TRBD1
TGTGCCAGCAGGCAAACACACGGGGGGTTTGGAGCTTTCTTT,CASRQTHGGFGAFF,TRBJ1-1,TRBV6-6,-,-
TGCGCCAGCAGCTTGGGGACTAGCGGGGGAGAGACCCAGTACTTC,CASSLGTSGGETQYF,TRBJ2-5,TRBV5-1,-,TRBD2
TGCAGTGCGCCCCCGGGGGGGGCAGCCTACTATGGCTACACCTTC,CSAPPGGAAYYGYTF,TRBJ1-2,TRBV20-1,few,-
TGTGCCAGCAGTTTGGCGGGGAGCGGCGGCTACACCTTC,CASSLAGSGGYTF,TRBJ1-2,TRBV12-3/TRBV12-4,few,-
TGCAGTGCTAGACGGGGGACATCAGACGAGCAGTACTTC,CSARRGTSDEQYF,TRBJ2-7,TRBV20-1,few,-